Below are 28 T cell receptor beta chains sequenced from a single sample in a study of healthy donors' naive CD4 and CD8 T cells (dated by TCRdb to about 2015). The reads were generated on a 454 GS FLX Titanium. A previously published linear amplification protocol was used to construct TCR libraries from roughly 500 ng of total RNA. In-frame beta chains were kept once TCRdb had trimmed the public reads at Q25 with fastp and called clones with MiXCR. All rows with the same CDR3 protein become a single entry with the most common DNA and genes. Counted in this sample were 150,000 to 200,000 distinct CDR3 sequences; about 74% of them appeared once. Of the sample, 2.3% falls within the top ten clones. Sequencing used naive CD4+ and CD8+ T cells sorted from blood, pooled from several donors. Explained via the paper, the cell subset or site label denotes: FACS-sorted naive CD4+ (CD45RO-CD45RA+) and naive CD8+ (CD45RA+CD27bright) T cells. The receptors were gathered from a pool of human donors in good health; the sample pools cells from several healthy donors.

V gene TRBV6-5 combines with J gene TRBJ1-4; tentatively, D is TRBD1 (6 bases). This CDR3 spans 14 amino acids. Germline CDR1 reads MNHEY; CDR2 reads SVGAGI. The V gene lost 7 bases and the J gene lost 5 bases, with 14 bases spanning the gap. This chain's CDR3 is CASTHLGGNEKLFF. Here the CDR3 DNA reads TGTGCCAGCACTCACCTAGGGGGAAATGAAAAACTGTTTTTT.

The J gene is TRBJ2-5, the V gene TRBV19, with 11 positions matching TRBD2. With V trimmed by 4 bases and J by 4 bases, 8 bases remained unmatched. The CDR3 totals 16 residues. Germline lookup yields CDR1 LNHDA and CDR2 SQIVND (reference sequence). CDR3 sequence (DNA): TGTGCCAGTAGTAGACGACTAGCGGGGAGCGGAGAGACCCAGTACTTC. It codes for CASSRRLAGSGETQYF.

The chain employs TRBV15 and TRBJ2-1; the match to TRBD2 covers 10 bases. Germline V CDR1 and CDR2: LNHNV, YYDKDF (reference sequence). After removal of 0 bases from V and 6 bases from J, the junction contained 14 bases not matched to a gene. The CDR3 runs 19 residues. CDR3 sequence reads: CATSRDLAGVLGSGNEQFF. In DNA, the CDR3 is TGTGCCACCAGCAGAGATCTAGCGGGAGTTCTCGGCAGCGGCAATGAGCAGTTCTTC.

The V gene is TRBV6-5, the J gene TRBJ2-2; D uncertain. The germline CDR1 and CDR2 sequences are MNHEY and SVGAGI. The CDR3 sequence is 15 residues long. V was clipped by 0 bases and J by 1 base, with 6 bases between them. The CDR3 sequence is CASSYSAVNTGELFF. In nucleotides, the CDR3 is TGTGCCAGCAGTTACTCGGCGGTGAACACCGGGGAGCTGTTTTTT.

The chain has TRBV6-5 and TRBJ1-1; D unresolved. The V end was cut by 1 base, the J end by 8 bases, with 11 bases between. CDR3 length equals 13 residues. Germline CDR1 is MNHEY and CDR2 is SVGAGI. CDR3 sequence (DNA): TGTGCCAGCAGTTACTTAGCCCGTGAGGAAGCTTTCTTT. Amino acids: CASSYLAREEAFF.

The chain employs TRBV30 and TRBJ2-3, with TRBD1 matching over 9 bases. With V trimmed by 0 bases and J by 11 bases, 6 bases remained unmatched. The CDR3 loop spans 13 amino acids. Germline V lookup: CDR1 GTSNPN, CDR2 SVGIG (reference sequence). CDR3 DNA: TGTGCCTGGAGTGTCAGTGCGGACAGGGGGCAGTATTTT. It translates to CAWSVSADRGQYF.

This clonotype was detected only a few times. The genes are TRBV18 and TRBJ2-1; 7 nucleotides align to TRBD2. Germline CDR1 reads KGHSH; CDR2 reads LQKENI. The CDR3 totals 13 residues. V was clipped by 10 bases and J by 5 bases; unmatched bases: 8. In DNA, the CDR3 is TGTGCCACCACGGGAGCGGGGAACAATGAGCAGTTCTTC. As protein: CATTGAGNNEQFF. The variable domain in full, with the rest retrieved from reference TRBV18 and TRBJ2-1, is NAGVMQNPRHLVRRRGQEARLRCSPMKGHSHVYWYRQLPEEGLKFMVYLQKENIIDESGMPKERFSAEFPKEGPSILRIQQVVRGDSAAYFCATTGAGNNEQFFGPGTRLTVL.

This clonotype was seen a few times. V usage is TRBV12-3 or TRBV12-4 and J usage is TRBJ2-1; TRBD1 might be the D (6 bases). V was cut by 1 base and J by 11 bases, with 9 bases left in between. The CDR3 has 12 residues. In nucleotides, the CDR3 is TGTGCCAGCAGTTTAGTACAGGGCCAGCAGTTCTTC. Protein product: CASSLVQGQQFF.

V and J are TRBV29-1 and TRBJ1-2; a weak D match, TRBD1 (6 bases). Germline assignment: CDR1 SQVTM and CDR2 ANQGSEA. The CDR3 is made up of 13 amino acids. Trimming shortened V by 7 bases and J by 3 bases, and 15 bases separated the two germline ends. CDR3 bases: TGCAGCGATGGAGGGGGGCACGACTATGGCTACACCTTC. It encodes CSDGGGHDYGYTF.

This clonotype was seen a few times. The chain couples TRBV11-2 to TRBJ2-5, with D tentatively TRBD2 (6 bases). Trimming shortened V by 5 bases and J by 0 bases, and 13 bases separated the two germline ends. This CDR3 is 15 amino acids long. In germline, CDR1 is SGHAT, CDR2 FQNNGV. The CDR3 here is CASSPLPGDQETQYF. The CDR3 nucleotides are TGTGCCAGCAGCCCCCTTCCGGGAGACCAAGAGACCCAGTACTTC.

The J gene is TRBJ2-3, the V gene TRBV27, with a tentative D call TRBD2 (5 bases). This CDR3 has 14 amino acids. Trimming removed 2 bases at V and 2 bases at J, with 8 bases between. The germline V gene encodes CDR1 MNHEY and CDR2 SMNVEV (reference sequence). The CDR3 sequence is CASSLNGDTDTQYF. CDR3 nucleotides: TGTGCCAGCAGTTTAAACGGGGACACAGATACGCAGTATTTT.

V is TRBV7-9 and J is TRBJ2-3, with a tentative D call TRBD1 (5 bases). The CDR3 covers 15 residues. The V and J ends lost 0 bases and 6 bases respectively, with 13 bases between them. Germline V gene data show CDR1 as SEHNR and CDR2 as FQNEAQ (reference sequence). The CDR3 nucleotides read TGTGCCAGCAGCTTAGCTGTGGCAGGGTGGGATACGCAGTATTTT. This sequence encodes CASSLAVAGWDTQYF. Supplemented by reference TRBV7-9 and TRBJ2-3, the full variable domain reads DTGVSQNPRHKITKRGQNVTFRCDPISEHNRLYWYRQTLGQGPEFLTYFQNEAQLEKSRLLSDRFSAERPKGSFSTLEIQRTEQGDSAMYLCASSLAVAGWDTQYFGPGTRLTVL.

The chain is built from TRBV19 and TRBJ1-1; D uncertain. Germline CDR1 is LNHDA and CDR2 is SQIVND (reference sequence). V lost 10 bases and J 1 base, leaving 16 bases between the germline ends. The CDR3 runs to 14 residues. The CDR3 DNA follows: TGTGCCACCCAACTTCACTTCGGGAACACTGAAGCTTTCTTT. Translation: CATQLHFGNTEAFF.

This chain joins TRBV6-5 and TRBJ2-2, with D perhaps matching TRBD1 (5 bases). This CDR3 has 15 residues. The V and J ends lost 0 bases and 8 bases respectively, with 13 bases between them. Looked up from germline, CDR1 is MNHEY and CDR2 is SVGAGI. The CDR3 region is CASSYSAGPTGELFF. DNA of the CDR3: TGTGCCAGCAGTTACTCGGCAGGGCCTACGGGGGAGCTGTTTTTT.

The chain links TRBV19 to TRBJ1-3; D perhaps matches TRBD1 (5 bases). Trimming took off 9 bases at V and 0 bases at J, with 15 bases between the two ends. Germline lookup yields CDR1 LNHDA and CDR2 SQIVND (reference sequence). The CDR3 length is 15 residues. CDR3 sequence (DNA): TGTGCCAGCCGATTCGAGGGGAACTCTGGAAACACCATATATTTT. Residues: CASRFEGNSGNTIYF.

This chain joins TRBV29-1 and TRBJ1-5; D call uncertain. V lost 2 bases and J 10 bases, leaving 21 bases between the germline ends. CDR3 length: 15 residues. Germline values: CDR1 SQVTM, CDR2 ANQGSEA. The DNA of the CDR3 is TGCAGCGTTGAATCCCGGCCCCCGGCAGAGAAACCCCAGCATTTT. It is translated as CSVESRPPAEKPQHF.

V is TRBV29-1 and J is TRBJ2-7; a weak D match, TRBD2 (5 bases). Germline V gene data show CDR1 as SQVTM and CDR2 as ANQGSEA. V lost 5 bases, J lost 3 bases, and 8 bases lay in between. The CDR3 is 11 residues long. CDR3 DNA: TGCAGCGTTCGGACTGTCTACGAGCAGTACTTC. Translation gives CSVRTVYEQYF.

The rearrangement joins TRBV6-5 to TRBJ2-5; weak D call: TRBD1 (6 bases). The CDR3 loop spans 13 amino acids. The germline V and J ends were trimmed by 5 bases and 5 bases, with 12 bases remaining between them. Germline lookup yields CDR1 MNHEY and CDR2 SVGAGI. The CDR3 spells CASSTGSWETQYF. CDR3 DNA sequence: TGTGCCAGCAGTACAGGGTCTTGGGAGACCCAGTACTTC.

The chain is built from TRBV5-4 and TRBJ2-7; D is possibly TRBD2 (5 bases). CDR1 and CDR2 from the germline V gene are SGHNT and YYREEE (reference sequence). V gave up 3 bases and J gave up 2 bases, with 12 bases separating them. The CDR3 has 14 residues. The DNA for the CDR3 is TGTGCCAGCAGCTCGGGCCTAGCCCCCTACGAGCAGTACTTC. It is translated as CASSSGLAPYEQYF.

This clonotype is a singleton in its sample. The genes are TRBV11-2 and TRBJ1-1, with D maybe TRBD1 (6 bases). Germline assignment: CDR1 SGHAT and CDR2 FQNNGV. V was shortened by 6 bases and J by 4 bases, with 9 bases between the two germline ends. CDR3 size: 12 residues. The CDR3: CASRVGGTEAFF. In nucleotides, the CDR3 is TGTGCCAGCAGGGTAGGGGGCACTGAAGCTTTCTTT.

This chain links TRBV19 with TRBJ1-1, with TRBD1 identical over 9 bases. Losses at the gene ends were 3 bases for V and 4 bases for J; bases not matched to a gene: 3. Germline V gene data show CDR1 as LNHDA and CDR2 as SQIVND (reference sequence). The CDR3 is 14 residues long. CDR3 amino acids: CASSITGGGTEAFF. The CDR3 nucleotides are TGTGCCAGTAGTATTACAGGGGGCGGCACTGAAGCTTTCTTT.

This chain uses TRBV5-4 with TRBJ2-1; TRBD1 aligns across 12 bases. The CDR3 covers 15 residues. From germline, CDR1 is SGHNT and CDR2 YYREEE (reference sequence). Germline trimming cut 2 bases from V and 7 bases from J; bases unmatched to any gene: 4. The CDR3 coding sequence is TGTGCCAGCAGCTTCGGGACAGGGGGCCGAAATGAGCAGTTCTTC. Protein sequence: CASSFGTGGRNEQFF.

J is TRBJ1-2 and V is TRBV29-1; TRBD1 matches at 8 bases. The CDR3 length is 11 residues. Germline V gene sequence: CDR1 SQVTM, CDR2 ANQGSEA. V shed 7 bases and J 6 bases; nucleotides not matched to a gene: 4. For the CDR3, the DNA is TGCAGCGCCGGACAGGGTGATGGCTACACCTTC. Amino acids: CSAGQGDGYTF.

This clonotype was seen once. The chain employs TRBV18 and TRBJ1-1; possible D gene TRBD1, 5 bases. This CDR3 is 14 amino acids long. Germline V gene lookup returns CDR1 KGHSH and CDR2 LQKENI. V lost 8 bases and J 0 bases, leaving 13 bases between the germline ends. CDR3 DNA: TGTGCCAGCCAGACAGATGCATTGAACACTGAAGCTTTCTTT. Protein: CASQTDALNTEAFF.

This clonotype has only a few counts. This chain uses TRBV29-1 with TRBJ2-1; 15 bases align to TRBD2. J gave up 9 bases and V 5 bases, and 8 bases lay outside the gene matches. Germline V gene lookup returns CDR1 SQVTM and CDR2 ANQGSEA. The CDR3 extends over 15 amino acids. CDR3 DNA sequence: TGCAGCGTTTCAGGACTAGCGGGAGGGGTGGGTGAGCAGTTCTTC. Protein: CSVSGLAGGVGEQFF.

The chain links TRBV20-1 to TRBJ1-2; 9 positions agree with TRBD1. The germline V gene encodes CDR1 DFQATT and CDR2 SNEGSKA (reference sequence). The CDR3 covers 12 residues. V lost 5 bases and J lost 8; bases outside the gene matches: 6. The CDR3 spells CSAEQGARGYTF. Written as DNA, the CDR3 is TGCAGTGCTGAACAGGGGGCAAGGGGCTACACCTTC.

This clonotype came up a few times. V gene TRBV6-2 or TRBV6-3 combines with J gene TRBJ1-1; D perhaps matches TRBD1 (5 bases). Looked up from germline, CDR1 is MNHEY and CDR2 is SVGEGT. V was trimmed by 2 bases and J by 5 bases, leaving 15 bases between them. The CDR3 length is 15 residues. The CDR3 bases are TGTGCCAGCAGTTACAGTGCAGGGTTTGGTACTGAAGCTTTCTTT. Translating gives CASSYSAGFGTEAFF.

The genes are TRBV6-6 and TRBJ1-6; D remains unclear. V lost 6 bases and J 12 bases, leaving 9 bases between the germline ends. The CDR3 spans 11 residues. Germline-derived CDR1 and CDR2 are MNHNY and SVGAGI (reference sequence). CDR3 DNA sequence: TGTGCCAGCAGATCCCGTATACCCCTCCACTTT. Its protein product is CASRSRIPLHF.